The 24 T cell receptor beta chains below all came from one sample that was sequenced in a study of T-cell reconstitution after alpha-beta-depleted transplantation in children (TCRdb year 2016). In light of the paper, this sample's treatment or condition label describes: allogeneic hematopoietic cell transplantation with graft depleted of TCRalphabeta T cells and CD19 B cells. The receptor library was made with PCR. The listed sequencing device is Illumina HiSeq 2500. Molecular barcoding was employed in the preparation of TCR libraries, with unique molecular identifiers being used to normalize TCRbeta repertoire quantification. The public reads were quality trimmed at Q25 with fastp and then assembled into clones with MiXCR by TCRdb, keeping productive beta chains. Here each entry gathers all rows of one CDR3 protein and keeps the most common genes and DNA. This sample gives under 300,000 distinct CDR3 sequences in total; roughly 11% of them show up just once. The ten largest clones add up to 20% to 30% of the sample.

The source was peripheral blood, collected 180 days after TCRalphabeta/CD19-depleted stem cell transplant. The receptors come from a male patient between 2 and 10 years old who had a stem cell transplant for chronic granulomatous disease, so the T cells may come from the graft donor.

This clonotype has at least ten counts. The chain has TRBV9 and TRBJ1-1; D unclear. This CDR3 contains 15 residues. The ends were cut back, 0 bases at V and 0 bases at J, with 9 bases in the middle. CDR1 is SGDLS and CDR2 is YYNGEE in the germline V gene. CDR3 DNA sequence: TGTGCCAGCAGCGTAGTGAAAGCATTGAACACTGAAGCTTTCTTT. Protein product: CASSVVKALNTEAFF.

This clonotype was picked up many times. The chain combines TRBV20-1 with TRBJ2-7, with D unclear. V lost 3 bases, J lost 1 base, and 13 bases lay in between. The CDR3 is 14 residues long. The V gene's germline CDR1 is DFQATT and CDR2 SNEGSKA (reference sequence). The DNA of the CDR3 is TGCAGTGCTAGTAGAGGCTTTTATTCCTACGAGCAGTACTTC. This codes for CSASRGFYSYEQYF.

This clonotype was seen many times. V and J are TRBV5-4 and TRBJ2-2, with TRBD2 matching 9 bases. V was pared by 2 bases and J by 4 bases, with 6 bases of the junction left unmatched. This CDR3 region has 16 residues. The germline CDR1 and CDR2 sequences are SGHNT and YYREEE (reference sequence). The CDR3 loop reads CASSFSSGSVTGELFF. CDR3 in DNA: TGTGCCAGCAGCTTCAGTAGCGGGAGCGTCACCGGGGAGCTGTTTTTT. Complete variable domain (other parts from reference TRBV5-4 and TRBJ2-2): ETGVTQSPTHLIKTRGQQVTLRCSSQSGHNTVSWYQQALGQGPQFIFQYYREEENGRGNFPPRFSGLQFPNYSSELNVNALELDDSALYLCASSFSSGSVTGELFFGEGSRLTVL.

This clonotype was found many times. This chain joins TRBV29-1 and TRBJ2-7; D not certain. The CDR3 extends over 14 amino acids. CDR1 SQVTM and CDR2 ANQGSEA come from the germline V gene. Trimming stripped 0 bases from V and 3 bases from J, with 12 bases between. CDR3 loop: CSVEDPLGVYEQYF. DNA of the CDR3: TGCAGCGTTGAAGATCCCCTGGGTGTCTACGAGCAGTACTTC.

Remarks on this clonotype: A clone one base away is much larger, so this may be a read error. The V gene is TRBV5-1, the J gene TRBJ2-7; 11 nucleotides match TRBD1. Germline-derived CDR1 and CDR2 are SGHRS and YFSETQ. The CDR3 covers 18 residues. The CDR3 sequence is CANSLAGGPWTGGREQYF. Here the CDR3 DNA reads TGCGCCAACAGCTTGGCTGGGGGGCCATGGACAGGGGGCCGAGAGCAGTACTTC.

This clonotype was recorded many times. The chain is built from TRBV20-1 and TRBJ1-2; TRBD1 matches at 11 bases. This CDR3 spans 16 amino acids. The germline CDR1 and CDR2 sequences are DFQATT and SNEGSKA (reference sequence). Trimming took 0 bases from V and 5 from J; bases not matched to a gene: 8. CDR3 nucleotide sequence: TGCAGTGCTAGAGAACGAGGGACAGGGGGAATTTATGGCTACACCTTC. This codes for CSARERGTGGIYGYTF.

This clonotype was detected many times. The chain employs TRBV29-1 and TRBJ2-1; TRBD2 matches 7 bases. Losses at the gene ends were 7 bases for V and 6 bases for J; bases not matched to a gene: 3. The CDR3 covers 11 residues. Germline V gene data show CDR1 as SQVTM and CDR2 as ANQGSEA. This CDR3 is CSAWGGNEQFF. CDR3 DNA: TGCAGCGCCTGGGGGGGCAATGAGCAGTTCTTC.

This clonotype occurred many times. The chain uses TRBV5-1 and TRBJ2-3; 9 bases agree with TRBD1. This CDR3 has 19 residues. Trimming took 4 bases from V and 3 from J; bases not matched to a gene: 18. Germline CDR1 reads SGHRS; CDR2 reads YFSETQ. CDR3 amino acids: CASSDLQGAGRLNTDTQYF. The CDR3 DNA reads as TGCGCCAGCAGCGACTTACAGGGGGCGGGTCGTCTCAATACAGATACGCAGTATTTT. The whole variable domain, remainder taken from reference TRBV5-1 and TRBJ2-3, is KAGVTQTPRYLIKTRGQQVTLSCSPISGHRSVSWYQQTPGQGLQFLFEYFSETQRNKGNFPGRFSGRQFSNSRSEMNVSTLELGDSALYLCASSDLQGAGRLNTDTQYFGPGTRLTVL.

Points on this clonotype: With a much larger clone just one base away, this may be a read error. This chain links TRBV24-1 with TRBJ2-3; no clear D gene. From germline, CDR1 is KGHDR and CDR2 SFDVKD. The CDR3 is 12 amino acids. CDR3 DNA sequence: TGTTCCACCAGTGATGACACAGATACGCAGTATTTT. This encodes CSTSDDTDTQYF.

This clonotype was detected many times. CDR3 DNA: TGTGCCAGCAGCCAAGAAAACAGCAATCAGCCCCAGCATTTT. Its protein product is CASSQENSNQPQHF. V and J are TRBV4-2 and TRBJ1-5; D gene uncertain. The V gene's germline CDR1 is LGHNA and CDR2 YNFKEQ. The ends were cut back, 0 bases at V and 1 base at J, with 4 bases in the middle. This CDR3 region has 14 residues.

The sample holds many counts of this clonotype. The chain recombines TRBV12-3 or TRBV12-4 with TRBJ2-7, with 9 bases matching TRBD1. V gave up 6 bases and J gave up 5 bases; unmatched junction bases: 11. The CDR3 has 15 amino acids. CDR3 DNA: TGTGCCAGCAGACCGTCCGGGACAGGGACGGACGAGCAGTACTTC. It specifies CASRPSGTGTDEQYF.

This clonotype was recorded at least ten times. Here the CDR3 reads CSAHDGASNQPQHF. CDR3 sequence (DNA): TGCAGTGCTCATGACGGGGCGAGCAATCAGCCCCAGCATTTT. The chain is built from TRBV20-1 and TRBJ1-5; perhaps TRBD1 as D (5 bases). This CDR3 has 14 amino acids. Trimming left V 5 bases short and J 1 base short, with 12 bases between. Germline CDR1 and CDR2: DFQATT and SNEGSKA (reference sequence).

Comments on this clonotype: It may be a read error: a sequence one base away is much more abundant. The chain carries TRBV7-2 and TRBJ2-2; tentatively, D is TRBD1 (7 bases). The germline V gene encodes CDR1 SGHTA and CDR2 FQGNSA. This CDR3 region has 14 residues. The CDR3 spells CVTLAGGSTGELFF. The DNA of the CDR3 is TGTGTCACGTTGGCAGGGGGGTCCACCGGGGAGCTGTTTTTT.

This clonotype was counted ten times or more. The chain recombines TRBV5-1 with TRBJ2-7, with D possibly matching TRBD2 (5 bases). This CDR3 spans 13 amino acids. Germline-derived CDR1 and CDR2 are SGHRS and YFSETQ. V was pared by 1 base and J by 3 bases, with 8 bases between. CDR3 nucleotides: TGCGCCAGCAGCTTGTGGGGAGACTACGAGCAGTACTTC. This translates into CASSLWGDYEQYF.

For this clonotype: A much larger clone lies one base from this, so it may be a read error. This chain connects TRBV28 to TRBJ2-7, with D maybe TRBD2 (5 bases). Germline loops: CDR1 MDHEN, CDR2 SYDVKM. The V end lost 5 bases, the J end lost 3 bases, and 11 bases lay between the germline ends. The CDR3 has 13 residues. CDR3 coding DNA: TGTGCCAGCAGTATCGGACTTGTCTACGAGCAGTACTTC. The encoded protein is CASSIGLVYEQYF.

The chain links TRBV7-6 to TRBJ2-1; TRBD2 is a possible D gene (5 bases). The V end lost 5 bases, the J end lost 3 bases, and 11 bases lay between the germline ends. Germline-derived CDR1 and CDR2 are SGHVS and FNYEAQ. The CDR3 runs 14 residues. DNA of the CDR3: TGTGCCAGCAGCGACGTTAGCGTCTACAATGAGCAGTTCTTC. It encodes CASSDVSVYNEQFF.

This clonotype was counted at least ten times. This sequence joins TRBV7-9 and TRBJ2-5; D not resolved. Germline V gene data show CDR1 as SEHNR and CDR2 as FQNEAQ (reference sequence). V was cut by 6 bases and J by 2 bases, with 13 bases left in between. This CDR3 spans 14 amino acids. The CDR3 loop reads CASSPKSAQETQYF. CDR3 sequence (DNA): TGTGCCAGCAGTCCGAAGAGCGCTCAAGAGACCCAGTACTTC.

Concerning this clonotype: Being one base from a much bigger clone, this may be a read error. V gene TRBV5-6 combines with J gene TRBJ2-1; 8 bases are a match to TRBD2. Looked up from germline, CDR1 is SGHDT and CDR2 is YYEEEE. V shed 2 bases and J 5 bases; nucleotides not matched to a gene: 9. This CDR3 spans 16 amino acids. Here the CDR3 reads CASSFLVVSGNNEQFF. In nucleotides, the CDR3 is TGTGCCAGCAGCTTTCTGGTTGTTAGCGGGAACAATGAGCAGTTCTTC.

The sample holds many counts of this clonotype. The chain recombines TRBV12-3 or TRBV12-4 with TRBJ2-3; D is possibly TRBD1 (6 bases). Deletions cut 5 bases from V and 5 bases from J, with 17 bases between. The CDR3 is 15 amino acids. CDR3 amino acids: CASSPGQPGKDTQYF. CDR3 coding DNA: TGTGCCAGCAGTCCGGGACAACCCGGAAAAGATACGCAGTATTTT.

This clonotype was recorded many times. The genes are TRBV12-3 or TRBV12-4 and TRBJ2-5; 7 bases are a match to TRBD1. The trim removed 7 bases at V and 1 base at J, leaving 6 bases unmatched. CDR3 size: 14 residues. The CDR3 region has the DNA TGTGCCAGCACCTTAGGGGGCGGCCAAGAGACCCAGTACTTC. Encoded protein: CASTLGGGQETQYF.

At least ten counts were recorded for this clonotype. This chain links TRBV12-3 or TRBV12-4 with TRBJ2-2; D gene ambiguous. The CDR3 length is 12 residues. The V gene lost 8 bases and the J gene lost 6 bases, with 10 bases spanning the gap. CDR3 protein: CASQLLAGELFF. The CDR3, as DNA: TGTGCCAGCCAATTACTGGCCGGGGAGCTGTTTTTT.

As to this clonotype: A much larger clone lies one base from this, so it may be a read error. The DNA of the CDR3 is TGTGCCAGCAGTTCAGGGGACGGTAACACCGGGAAGCTGTTTTTT. Its translation is CASSSGDGNTGKLFF. The chain is built from TRBV2 and TRBJ2-2; possibly TRBD1 for D (6 bases). From germline, CDR1 is SNHLY and CDR2 FYNNEI. The CDR3 has 15 residues.

This clonotype was seen at least ten times. The V call is TRBV6-6, the J call TRBJ2-1, with unresolved D. V was clipped by 5 bases and J by 5 bases, with 7 bases between them. Germline V gives CDR1 MNHNY, CDR2 SVGAGI (reference sequence). CDR3 size: 12 residues. Here the CDR3 reads CASSPQNNEQFF. Written as DNA, the CDR3 is TGTGCCAGCAGTCCACAGAACAATGAGCAGTTCTTC.

This clonotype was seen ten or more times. The chain uses TRBV20-1 and TRBJ1-5; 7 nucleotides line up with TRBD1. J gave up 0 bases and V 4 bases, and 3 bases lay outside the gene matches. Germline values: CDR1 DFQATT, CDR2 SNEGSKA (reference sequence). The CDR3 is 14 amino acids. The CDR3 DNA sequence: TGCAGTGCTATCAGGGGGAATAGCAATCAGCCCCAGCATTTT. Translating gives CSAIRGNSNQPQHF.